This entry features one TCR beta chain sequence. The TCR beta CDR3 regions underwent amplification using RNA transcripts as the source. The TCR CDR3 was amplified in a first-round RT-PCR using the HTBI primer set. A single record per CDR3 protein comes from TCRdb applying MiXCR to the multiplex PCR reads. The top ten hold around 8% of the sample, which has roughly 750,000 distinct CDR3 sequences, about a sixth seen once. Lactation, pregnancy, other autoimmune disease or uncontrolled infection excluded patients. This specimen belongs to a study of T cells in Graves' hyperthyroidism and ophthalmopathy. Per germline, CDR1 KGHDR and CDR2 SFDVKD. The CDR3 is 14 residues long. V was trimmed by 3 bases and J by 1 base, leaving 8 bases between them.

The TCR was taken from a man between 18 and 29 years old with Graves' hyperthyroidism. Sequenced sample: blood. This chain connects TRBV24-1 to TRBJ1-2; no definite D call. Here the CDR3 reads CATSDPDDNYGYTF. The CDR3 DNA sequence: TGTGCCACCAGTGATCCTGACGATAACTATGGCTACACCTTC.